Listed below are T cell receptor beta chains from one sample, sequenced in a study of blood T cell dynamics during melanoma immunotherapy. Method: immunoSEQ multiplex PCR; TCRdb's copy keeps in-frame clones and lacks some. The repertoire consists of over 5,500 clones, with 70% to 90% occurring once and the leading ten covering roughly a third. This specimen was blood, taken from a patient treated with checkpoint blockade. These receptors originate from a human donor with melanoma. Some clones in this sample may be carry-over from other donors' samples. The CDR3 runs from the conserved cysteine through the conserved F or W. A D gene is named only where the DNA matches it firmly. Rows give clone size only sometimes, using once, few, many, or a class for an expanded clone.

cdr3_aa,cdr3_nt,v_call,d_call,clone_size,j_call
CASSLRNRASGELFF,TGTGCCAGCAGCTTAAGAAACCGGGCTTCCGGGGAGCTGTTTTTT,TRBV11-2,.,.,TRBJ2-2
CASSPQKTGSAEQYF,TGTGCCAGCTCACCACAGAAGACAGGGTCAGCCGAGCAGTACTTC,TRBV18,TRBD1,.,TRBJ2-7
CASQSPGQLNTEAFF,TGTGCCAGTCAGTCCCCGGGACAGTTGAACACTGAAGCTTTCTTT,TRBV19,TRBD1,.,TRBJ1-1
CASSLSGPDTQYF,TGTGCCAGCAGCTTATCAGGTCCAGATACGCAGTATTTT,TRBV5-6,.,.,TRBJ2-3
CASLGRNFTDTQYF,TGCGCCAGCCTCGGACGGAATTTCACAGATACGCAGTATTTT,TRBV10-2,.,.,TRBJ2-3
CASSLDRGTDTQYF,TGTGCCAGCAGCTTGGACAGAGGGACAGATACGCAGTATTTT,TRBV11-2,.,.,TRBJ2-3
CATSGGVSAFF,TGTGCCACCAGTGGGGGGGTGTCAGCTTTCTTT,TRBV15,.,few,TRBJ1-1
CASSPRTGTPQETQYF,TGTGCCAGCAGTCCACGGACAGGGACTCCCCAAGAGACCCAGTACTTC,TRBV4-2,TRBD1,once,TRBJ2-5
CASSWDRALNSPLHF,TGTGCCAGCAGCTGGGACAGGGCTTTGAATTCACCCCTCCACTTT,TRBV5-2,.,.,TRBJ1-6
CASSFYRDTEAFF,TGTGCCAGCAGCTTCTACAGAGACACTGAAGCTTTCTTT,TRBV7-2,.,.,TRBJ1-1
CASMLPYRNEQFF,TGTGCCAGTATGCTTCCTTACCGAAATGAGCAGTTCTTC,TRBV19,.,.,TRBJ2-1
CASSDGAGEPSTDTQYF,TGCGCCAGCAGTGACGGAGCGGGGGAACCTAGCACAGATACGCAGTATTTT,TRBV10-2,TRBD2,.,TRBJ2-3
CASSPGTGGLLPQHF,TGTGCCAGCAGCCCAGGGACAGGGGGGTTATTGCCCCAGCATTTT,TRBV11-2,TRBD1,few,TRBJ1-5
CASSRTSGGPYEQYF,TGTGCCAGCAGCCGGACTAGCGGGGGACCCTACGAGCAGTACTTC,TRBV5-4,TRBD2,.,TRBJ2-7
CASSQDRANTGELFF,TGTGCCAGCAGCCAAGATCGGGCAAACACCGGGGAGCTGTTTTTT,TRBV4-2,.,.,TRBJ2-2